The clone carrying this T cell receptor (beta chain) has ten or more counts. Germline V gene sequence: CDR1 SEHNR, CDR2 FQNEAQ (reference sequence). V trimming: 8 bases; J trimming: 2 bases; junction bases outside the gene matches: 13. CDR3 length: 16 residues. Preparation of the TCRbeta library involved a method that used unique molecular identifiers. TCRdb independently ran MiXCR on the PCR reads; one entry per CDR3 protein. The sample consists of some 600,000 distinct CDR3 sequences, over 15% of them appearing once. This sample is drawn from a study of T-cell reconstitution after alpha-beta-depleted transplantation in children.

This TCR derives from a human donor who donated a stem cell graft to a child with acute myeloid leukemia. The sample consisted of PBMCs from the stem cell graft donor, taken from the stem cell graft. The chain couples TRBV7-9 to TRBJ2-7, with 9 positions matching TRBD1. The CDR3 sequence: CASSGQGIRGAYEQYV. The CDR3 DNA follows: TGTGCCAGCTCCGGACAGGGGATACGGGGGGCCTACGAGCAGTACGTC.